The 14 T cell receptor beta chains presented below share a single source sample, sequenced in a study of liver allograft versus peripheral blood T cells. Turning to the study itself: What was compared were the T cell receptor repertoires in transplanted livers and those in the peripheral blood of recipients.

TCRdb itself ran the reads through MiXCR, one entry per CDR3 protein. The sample holds some 1,300 distinct CDR3 sequences, approximately 10% seen once. The receptor source for this set is a human patient who had a liver transplant. Some of the T cells may derive from the graft donor.

Sample share makes this clonotype medium-sized. The rearrangement joins TRBV3-1 to TRBJ2-2; the match to TRBD2 covers 11 bases. The trim removed 7 bases at V and 8 bases at J, leaving 9 bases unmatched. CDR3 size: 15 residues. Germline loops: CDR1 LGHDT, CDR2 YNNKEL (reference sequence). CDR3 residues: CASMKTSGSGGELFF. Here the CDR3 DNA reads TGTGCCAGCATGAAAACTAGCGGGAGTGGTGGGGAGCTGTTTTTT.

Of note for this clonotype: A far larger clone is one nucleotide away, so this likely arose from a read error. This rearrangement joins TRBV24-1 to TRBJ1-4; no clear D gene. The J call is uncertain, as TRBJ1-6 better fits the DNA end. Germline V gives CDR1 KGHDR, CDR2 SFDVKD. The CDR3 runs to 15 residues. In DNA, the CDR3 is TGTGCCACCAGTGAAACCGACGGGGAGAATGGACCCCTCCACTTT. It translates to CATSETDGENGPLHF.

Sample share makes this clonotype large (0.1 to 1%). The rearrangement links TRBV6-1 to TRBJ1-5; D perhaps matches TRBD1 (5 bases). The CDR3 totals 15 residues. Germline CDR1 reads MNHNS; CDR2 reads SASEGT. The V end lost 3 bases, the J end lost 1 base, and 10 bases lay between the germline ends. As DNA, the CDR3 is TGTGCCAGCAGTGACTTCGACAGAAGCAATCAGCCCCAGCATTTT. Its translation: CASSDFDRSNQPQHF.

The chain links TRBV4-1 to TRBJ2-1; D is undetermined. The CDR3 extends over 17 amino acids. CDR1 and CDR2 (germline): MGHRA, YSYEKL. V lost 0 bases to trimming and J lost 1 base, with 13 bases between them. Written as DNA, the CDR3 is TGCGCCAGCAGCCAAGAAGGTCCTTGGGAATCCTACAATGAGCAGTTCTTC. Translated, it gives CASSQEGPWESYNEQFF.

In this sample, this clonotype is large. The J gene is TRBJ1-5, the V gene TRBV29-1, with a weak D call TRBD1 (6 bases). Germline assignment: CDR1 SQVTM and CDR2 ANQGSEA. This CDR3 has 12 amino acids. Trimming removed 4 bases at V and 7 bases at J, with 11 bases between. CDR3: CSVGGGSQPQHF. In DNA form, the CDR3 reads TGCAGCGTTGGAGGGGGATCCCAGCCCCAGCATTTT.

By share, this clonotype counts as medium-sized (0.01 to 0.1%). The V and J genes are TRBV5-6 and TRBJ2-7, with TRBD2 matching 11 bases. The V gene's germline CDR1 is SGHDT and CDR2 YYEEEE. The junction had 4 bases not matched to a gene; V was cut back by 2 bases and J by 0 bases. The CDR3 spans 16 residues. CDR3 region: CASSFGTSGSSYEQYF. The CDR3 nucleotides are TGTGCCAGCAGCTTTGGGACTAGCGGAAGCTCCTACGAGCAGTACTTC. The whole variable domain, remainder taken from reference TRBV5-6 and TRBJ2-7, is DAGVTQSPTHLIKTRGQQVTLRCSPKSGHDTVSWYQQALGQGPQFIFQYYEEEERQRGNFPDRFSGHQFPNYSSELNVNALLLGDSALYLCASSFGTSGSSYEQYFGPGTRLTVT.

This clonotype was seen at least ten times. The CDR3 coding sequence is TGTGCCAGCAGTTTAGTGGACAGAAAAGCTTTCTTT. It yields the protein CASSLVDRKAFF. The chain couples TRBV12-3 or TRBV12-4 to TRBJ1-1; TRBD1 is a possible D gene (6 bases). Trimming took off 1 base at V and 9 bases at J, with 9 bases between the two ends. The CDR3 is 12 amino acids.

This clonotype is labeled large. The rearrangement joins TRBV7-9 to TRBJ1-2; no clear D. The ends were cut back, 0 bases at V and 7 bases at J, with 12 bases in the middle. Germline-derived CDR1 and CDR2 are SEHNR and FQNEAQ (reference sequence). The CDR3 has 14 amino acids. CDR3 residues: CASSLAVVVFGYTF. Here the CDR3 DNA reads TGTGCCAGCAGCTTAGCAGTGGTGGTTTTTGGCTACACCTTC.

Judged by abundance, this clonotype is medium-sized (0.01 to 0.1%). The chain joins TRBV20-1 to TRBJ2-5; 8 bases fit TRBD1. Germline V gene sequence: CDR1 DFQATT, CDR2 SNEGSKA (reference sequence). The V segment lost 6 bases and the J segment 5 bases; nucleotides outside the gene matches: 8. The CDR3 totals 13 residues. The CDR3 spells CSAQPTGAETQYF. In nucleotides, the CDR3 is TGCAGTGCCCAACCGACAGGGGCGGAGACCCAGTACTTC.

This clonotype is large in the sample. The V call is TRBV6-1, the J call TRBJ1-4; TRBD1 matches at 10 bases. Germline CDR1 is MNHNS and CDR2 is SASEGT. The CDR3 is 13 amino acids. The ends lost 6 bases at V and 9 bases at J; junction bases unmatched: 4. The CDR3 sequence: CASSDRGLKKLFF. DNA for the CDR3: TGTGCCAGCAGCGACAGGGGGCTTAAAAAACTGTTTTTT.

By frequency in the sample, this clonotype is large (0.1 to 1%). The rearrangement joins TRBV24-1 to TRBJ2-2; D call uncertain. V shed 3 bases and J shed 6 bases, with 16 bases lying between them. The length of the CDR3 is 16 residues. The germline gives CDR1 KGHDR, CDR2 SFDVKD. CDR3 sequence (DNA): TGTGCCACCAGTGATCCCCCATACTCGGGTCCCGGGGAGCTGTTTTTT. Its protein product is CATSDPPYSGPGELFF.

This clonotype was counted a single time. A much larger clonotype is one base distant, so this may be a read error. The chain links TRBV19 to TRBJ2-5; D call uncertain. The CDR3 contains 12 residues. Germline CDR1 reads LNHDA; CDR2 reads SQIVND (reference sequence). This CDR3 reads CVSSHKMETQYF. The CDR3 nucleotides read TGTGTCAGTAGTCATAAGATGGAGACCCAGTACTTC.

By share, this clonotype counts as large. The chain links TRBV27 to TRBJ1-4; 10 nucleotides agree with TRBD1. The CDR3 sequence is 14 residues long. V lost 8 bases to trimming and J lost 2 bases; unmatched junction nucleotides: 2. Germline V lookup: CDR1 MNHEY, CDR2 SMNVEV (reference sequence). The CDR3 DNA reads TGTGCCAGCGGGGACAGGGGCACTAATGAAAAACTGTTTTTT. Amino acid sequence: CASGDRGTNEKLFF.

This clonotype is medium-sized (0.01 to 0.1%) in the sample. The rearrangement joins TRBV20-1 to TRBJ1-1; TRBD1 agrees at 7 bases. Germline V lookup: CDR1 DFQATT, CDR2 SNEGSKA (reference sequence). Trimming removed 3 bases from V and 4 bases from J; junction bases left unmatched: 5. The CDR3 sequence is 13 residues long. This CDR3 is CSARLGTVTEAFF. CDR3 bases: TGCAGTGCTAGGTTGGGGACAGTCACTGAAGCTTTCTTT.